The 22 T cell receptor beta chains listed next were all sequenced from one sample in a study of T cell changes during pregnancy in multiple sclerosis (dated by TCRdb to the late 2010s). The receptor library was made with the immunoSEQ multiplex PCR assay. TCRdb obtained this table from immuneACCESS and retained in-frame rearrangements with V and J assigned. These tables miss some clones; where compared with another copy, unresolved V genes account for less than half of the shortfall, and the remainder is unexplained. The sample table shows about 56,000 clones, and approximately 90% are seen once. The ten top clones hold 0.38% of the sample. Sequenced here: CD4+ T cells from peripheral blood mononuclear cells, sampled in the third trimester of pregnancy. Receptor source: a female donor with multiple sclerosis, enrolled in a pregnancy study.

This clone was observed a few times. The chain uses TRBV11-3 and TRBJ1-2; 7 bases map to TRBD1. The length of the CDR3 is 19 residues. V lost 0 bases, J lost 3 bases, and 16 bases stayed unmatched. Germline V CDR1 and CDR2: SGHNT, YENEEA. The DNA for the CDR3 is TGTGCCAGCAGCTTAGATCATTGGTCCGACAGGGTCGGGGACTATGGCTACACCTTC. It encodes CASSLDHWSDRVGDYGYTF.

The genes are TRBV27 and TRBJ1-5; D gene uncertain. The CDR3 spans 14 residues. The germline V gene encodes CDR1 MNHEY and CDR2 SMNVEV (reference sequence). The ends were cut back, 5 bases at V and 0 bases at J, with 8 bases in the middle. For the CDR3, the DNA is TGTGCCAGCAGTCTTCCCGGTAGCAATCAGCCCCAGCATTTT. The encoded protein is CASSLPGSNQPQHF.

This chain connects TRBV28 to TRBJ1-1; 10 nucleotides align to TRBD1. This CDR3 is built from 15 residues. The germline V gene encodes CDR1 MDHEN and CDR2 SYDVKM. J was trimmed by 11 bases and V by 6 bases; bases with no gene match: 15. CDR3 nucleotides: TGTGCCAGCAGCCCACTGGCGGGACAGGGGTCAAAGGCTTTCTTT. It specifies CASSPLAGQGSKAFF.

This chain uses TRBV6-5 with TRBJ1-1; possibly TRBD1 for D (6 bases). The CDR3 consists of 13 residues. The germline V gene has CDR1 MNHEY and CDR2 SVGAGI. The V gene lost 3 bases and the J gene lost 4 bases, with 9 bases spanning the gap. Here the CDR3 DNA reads TGTGCCAGCAGTTATCTAGGGGGCACTGAAGCTTTCTTT. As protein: CASSYLGGTEAFF.

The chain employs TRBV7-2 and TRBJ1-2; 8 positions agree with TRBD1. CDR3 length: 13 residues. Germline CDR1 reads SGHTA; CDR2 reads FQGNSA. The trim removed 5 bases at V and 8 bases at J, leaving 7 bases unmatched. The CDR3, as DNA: TGTGCCAGCAGCAGCGGACAGGGCAGCGGCTACACCTTC. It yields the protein CASSSGQGSGYTF.

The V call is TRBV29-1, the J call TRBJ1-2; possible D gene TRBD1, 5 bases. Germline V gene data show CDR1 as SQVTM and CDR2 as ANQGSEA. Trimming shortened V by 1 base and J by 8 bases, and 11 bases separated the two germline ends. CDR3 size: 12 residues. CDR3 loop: CSVEVGGGGYTF. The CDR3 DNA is TGCAGCGTTGAAGTTGGGGGAGGAGGCTACACCTTC.

This CDR3 is CASSPLEGAGETQYF. The CDR3 DNA is TGTGCCAGCTCACCACTGGAGGGTGCGGGAGAGACCCAGTACTTC. The genes are TRBV18 and TRBJ2-5, with D perhaps TRBD2 (6 bases). This CDR3 is built from 15 residues. Germline values: CDR1 KGHSH, CDR2 LQKENI. The V and J ends lost 1 base and 4 bases respectively, with 13 bases between them. Full variable domain (missing parts from reference TRBV18 and TRBJ2-5): NAGVMQNPRHLVRRRGQEARLRCSPMKGHSHVYWYRQLPEEGLKFMVYLQKENIIDESGMPKERFSAEFPKEGPSILRIQQVVRGDSAAYFCASSPLEGAGETQYFGPGTRLLVL.

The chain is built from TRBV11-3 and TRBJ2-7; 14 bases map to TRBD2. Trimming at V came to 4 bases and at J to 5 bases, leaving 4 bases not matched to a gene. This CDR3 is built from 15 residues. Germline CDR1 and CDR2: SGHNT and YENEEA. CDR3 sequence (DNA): TGTGCCAGCAGCTCTGGGACTAGCGGGAGACACGAGCAGTACTTC. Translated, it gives CASSSGTSGRHEQYF.

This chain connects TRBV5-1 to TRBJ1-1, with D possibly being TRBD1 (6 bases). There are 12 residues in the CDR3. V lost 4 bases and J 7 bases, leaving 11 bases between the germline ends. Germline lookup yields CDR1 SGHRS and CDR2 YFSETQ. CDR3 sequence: CASSEDSIEAFF. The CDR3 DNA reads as TGCGCCAGCAGCGAGGACAGCATTGAAGCTTTCTTT.

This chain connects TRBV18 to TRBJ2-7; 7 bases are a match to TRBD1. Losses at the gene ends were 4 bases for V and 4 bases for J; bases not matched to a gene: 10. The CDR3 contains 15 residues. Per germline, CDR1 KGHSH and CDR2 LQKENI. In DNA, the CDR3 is TGTGCCAGCTCACTCCTACCACAGGGGTCATACGAGCAGTACTTC. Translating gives CASSLLPQGSYEQYF.

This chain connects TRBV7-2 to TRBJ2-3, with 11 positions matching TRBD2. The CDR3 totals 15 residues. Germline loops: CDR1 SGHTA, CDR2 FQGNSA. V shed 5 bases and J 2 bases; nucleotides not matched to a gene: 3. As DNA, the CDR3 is TGTGCCAGCAGCCGGACTAGCGGGTTCACAGATACGCAGTATTTT. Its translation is CASSRTSGFTDTQYF.

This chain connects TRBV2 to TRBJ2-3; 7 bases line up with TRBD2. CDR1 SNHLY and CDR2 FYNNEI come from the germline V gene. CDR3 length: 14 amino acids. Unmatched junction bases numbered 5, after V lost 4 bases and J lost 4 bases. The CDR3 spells CASSALAAPDTQYF. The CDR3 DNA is TGTGCCAGCAGTGCGCTAGCGGCCCCAGATACGCAGTATTTT.

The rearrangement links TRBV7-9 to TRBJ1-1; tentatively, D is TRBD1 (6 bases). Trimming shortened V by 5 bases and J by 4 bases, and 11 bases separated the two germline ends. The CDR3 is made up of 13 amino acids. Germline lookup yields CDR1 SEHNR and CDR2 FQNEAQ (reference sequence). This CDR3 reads CASSHGQLTEAFF. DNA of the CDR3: TGTGCCAGCAGCCATGGACAGCTCACTGAAGCTTTCTTT.

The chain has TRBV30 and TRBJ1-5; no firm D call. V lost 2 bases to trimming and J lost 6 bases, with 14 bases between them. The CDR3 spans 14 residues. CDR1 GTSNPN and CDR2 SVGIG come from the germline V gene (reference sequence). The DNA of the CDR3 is TGTGCCTGGAGTCGGTTGACCGGGAGTCAGCCCCAGCATTTT. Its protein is CAWSRLTGSQPQHF. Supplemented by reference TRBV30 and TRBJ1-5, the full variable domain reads SQTIHQWPATLVQPVGSPLSLECTVEGTSNPNLYWYRQAAGRGLQLLFYSVGIGQISSEVPQNLSASRPQDRQFILSSKKLLLSDSGFYLCAWSRLTGSQPQHFGDGTRLSIL.

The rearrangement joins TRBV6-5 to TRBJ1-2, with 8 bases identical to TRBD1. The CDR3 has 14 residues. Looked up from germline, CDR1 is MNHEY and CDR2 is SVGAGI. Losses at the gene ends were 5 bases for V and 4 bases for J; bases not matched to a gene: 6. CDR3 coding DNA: TGTGCCAGCAGTCCCCAAGACAGGGGCTATGGCTACACCTTC. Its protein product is CASSPQDRGYGYTF.

DNA of the CDR3: TGTGCCAGCAGCGGACAGGGAGTAGGCTACACCTTC. Its translation: CASSGQGVGYTF. V and J are TRBV7-9 and TRBJ1-2; 8 bases map to TRBD1. With V trimmed by 5 bases and J by 8 bases, 4 bases remained unmatched. Germline V CDR1 and CDR2: SEHNR, FQNEAQ (reference sequence). There are 12 residues in the CDR3.

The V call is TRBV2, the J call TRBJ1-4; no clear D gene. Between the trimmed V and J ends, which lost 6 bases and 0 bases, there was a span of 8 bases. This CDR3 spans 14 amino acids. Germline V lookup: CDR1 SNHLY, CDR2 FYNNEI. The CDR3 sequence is CASRFIATNEKLFF. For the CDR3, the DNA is TGTGCCAGCAGATTTATAGCAACTAATGAAAAACTGTTTTTT.

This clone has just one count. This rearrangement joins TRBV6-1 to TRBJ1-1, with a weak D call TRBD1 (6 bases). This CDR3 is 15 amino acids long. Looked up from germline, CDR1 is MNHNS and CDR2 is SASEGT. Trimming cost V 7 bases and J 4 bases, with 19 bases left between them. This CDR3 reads CASISPQGTGTEAFF. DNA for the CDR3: TGTGCCAGCATCTCGCCGCAGGGGACGGGCACTGAAGCTTTCTTT.

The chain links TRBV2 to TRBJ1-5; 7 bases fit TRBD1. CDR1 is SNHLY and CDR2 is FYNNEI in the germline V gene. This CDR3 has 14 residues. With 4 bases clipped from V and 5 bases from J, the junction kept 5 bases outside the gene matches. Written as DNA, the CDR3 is TGTGCCAGCAGTGTAAGGGGGCTTGATCAGCCCCAGCATTTT. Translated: CASSVRGLDQPQHF.

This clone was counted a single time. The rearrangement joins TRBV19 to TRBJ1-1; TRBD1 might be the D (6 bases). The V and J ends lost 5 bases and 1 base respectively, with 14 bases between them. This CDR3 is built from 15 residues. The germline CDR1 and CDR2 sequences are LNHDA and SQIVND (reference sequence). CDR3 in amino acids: CASSSPGAGNTEAFF. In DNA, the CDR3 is TGTGCCAGTAGTTCCCCAGGGGCGGGGAACACTGAAGCTTTCTTT.

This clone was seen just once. This CDR3 reads CASSFPLGVETQYF. In nucleotides, the CDR3 is TGTGCCAGCAGCTTCCCCCTGGGAGTGGAGACCCAGTACTTC. This chain connects TRBV5-5 to TRBJ2-5, with a weak D call TRBD2 (5 bases). This CDR3 has 14 amino acids. With 2 bases removed from V and 5 bases from J, the gap between germline ends came to 13 bases. CDR1 is SGHKS, CDR2 YYEKEE, per germline (reference sequence).

The CDR3 loop is CASSFNQGLYEQYF. The CDR3 nucleotides read TGTGCCAGCAGCTTCAACCAGGGGTTATACGAGCAGTACTTC. The chain is built from TRBV7-2 and TRBJ2-7; TRBD1 is a possible D gene (6 bases). The CDR3 runs to 14 residues. Trimming pared 3 bases from V and 4 bases from J, leaving 13 bases between. The germline gives CDR1 SGHTA, CDR2 FQGNSA.